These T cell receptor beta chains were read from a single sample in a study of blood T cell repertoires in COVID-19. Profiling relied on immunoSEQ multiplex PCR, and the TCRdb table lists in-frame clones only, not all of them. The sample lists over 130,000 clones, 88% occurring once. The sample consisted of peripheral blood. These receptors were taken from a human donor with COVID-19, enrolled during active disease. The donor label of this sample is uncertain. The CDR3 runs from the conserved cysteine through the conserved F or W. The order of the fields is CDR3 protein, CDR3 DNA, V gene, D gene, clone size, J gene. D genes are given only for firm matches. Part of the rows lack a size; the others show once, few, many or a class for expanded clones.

CAWFSHSNYGYTF,TGTGCCTGGTTTAGCCATTCTAACTATGGCTACACCTTC,TRBV30,NA,NA,TRBJ1-2
CASSSGIMDTEAFF,TGCGCCAGCAGCTCGGGTATAATGGACACTGAAGCTTTCTTT,TRBV5-1,NA,NA,TRBJ1-1
CASSADRDNQPQHF,TGCGCCAGCAGCGCCGACAGGGACAATCAGCCCCAGCATTTT,TRBV5-1,TRBD1,NA,TRBJ1-5
CASSLQGQSYEQYF,TGTGCCAGCAGCTTACAAGGACAGAGCTACGAGCAGTACTTC,TRBV7-6,NA,NA,TRBJ2-7
CASSYMADNHYEQYF,TGTGCCAGCAGTTATATGGCAGACAACCACTACGAGCAGTACTTC,TRBV6-5,NA,NA,TRBJ2-7
CASSEGLGTTDTQYF,TGTGCCAGCAGTGAAGGACTAGGGACCACAGATACGCAGTATTTT,TRBV6-1,NA,NA,TRBJ2-3
CASSQGSGRAHEQYF,TGTGCCAGCAGCCAGGGTAGCGGGAGGGCCCACGAGCAGTACTTC,TRBV13,TRBD2,NA,TRBJ2-7
CASSQDPLSPLHF,TGTGCCAGCAGCCAAGATCCTTTGTCACCCCTCCACTTT,TRBV14,NA,NA,TRBJ1-6
CASSPATVRSGNTIYF,TGCGCCAGCAGCCCGGCGACAGTCCGCTCTGGAAACACCATATATTTT,TRBV5-1,NA,NA,TRBJ1-3
CASSLGSGANYGYTF,TGCGCCAGCAGCTTGGGGTCAGGGGCCAACTATGGCTACACCTTC,TRBV5-1,NA,NA,TRBJ1-2
CASSTGQGDTGELFF,TGTGCCAGCAGCACGGGACAGGGGGACACCGGGGAGCTGTTTTTT,TRBV7-9,TRBD1,NA,TRBJ2-2
CASSLGAGPPNEKLFF,TGTGCCAGCAGCTTAGGTGCAGGTCCACCTAATGAAAAACTGTTTTTT,TRBV11-2,NA,NA,TRBJ1-4
CASSPTGTYEQYF,TGTGCCAGCTCACCCACAGGGACCTACGAGCAGTACTTC,TRBV18,NA,few,TRBJ2-7
CASSLGQETEKLFF,TGCGCCAGCAGCTTGGGACAGGAGACTGAAAAACTGTTTTTT,TRBV5-1,NA,NA,TRBJ1-4
CASSRGTGAVGETQYF,TGTGCCAGTAGCCGTGGGACAGGGGCCGTTGGAGAGACCCAGTACTTC,TRBV19,TRBD1,NA,TRBJ2-5
CASSVTGENTEAFF,TGTGCCAGCAGCGTCACAGGGGAGAACACTGAAGCTTTCTTT,TRBV6-5,TRBD1,NA,TRBJ1-1
CSVVRDTEAFF,TGCAGCGTTGTCCGGGACACTGAAGCTTTCTTT,TRBV29-1,NA,NA,TRBJ1-1
CASSQVWSGSGNTIYF,TGTGCCAGCAGCCAAGTTTGGTCAGGGTCTGGAAACACCATATATTTT,TRBV4-2,NA,NA,TRBJ1-3
CASSLGGANTGELFF,TGTGCCAGCAGTTTAGGAGGGGCAAACACCGGGGAGCTGTTTTTT,TRBV28,NA,NA,TRBJ2-2
CASSSFPGGETQYF,TGTGCCAGCAGCTCTTTCCCGGGAGGAGAGACCCAGTACTTC,TRBV7-9,TRBD2,NA,TRBJ2-5
CASSHSGQTHTEAFF,TGTGCCAGCAGCCACTCGGGACAGACCCACACTGAAGCTTTCTTT,TRBV3-1/TRBV3-2,TRBD1,NA,TRBJ1-1
CASSLAVNQPQHF,TGCGCCAGCAGCTTGGCGGTAAATCAGCCCCAGCATTTT,TRBV5-1,NA,NA,TRBJ1-5
CASRTDQAYEQYF,TGTGCCAGTCGAACAGACCAGGCCTACGAGCAGTACTTC,TRBV27,NA,NA,TRBJ2-7
CASSDRQADEANEKLFF,TGTGCCAGCAGTGATAGACAGGCTGACGAGGCTAATGAAAAACTGTTTTTT,TRBV25-1,NA,NA,TRBJ1-4
CASSGREGNQPQHF,TGTGCCAGCAGTGGACGGGAGGGGAATCAGCCCCAGCATTTT,TRBV25-1,NA,NA,TRBJ1-5
CASSLAASGETQYF,TGTGCTAGCAGCTTAGCTGCCTCGGGGGAGACCCAGTACTTC,TRBV7-7,NA,NA,TRBJ2-5
CASSFSPLIAAGGYNEQFF,TGTGCCAGCAGCTTCTCCCCCCTAATTGCAGCGGGGGGGTACAATGAGCAGTTCTTC,TRBV13,TRBD2,NA,TRBJ2-1
CASSITVDTQYF,TGCGCCAGCAGCATAACAGTGGATACGCAGTATTTT,TRBV5-1,NA,once,TRBJ2-3
CASSQDSWVGETQYF,TGTGCCAGCAGCCAAGACAGTTGGGTGGGGGAGACCCAGTACTTC,TRBV5-4,NA,NA,TRBJ2-5
CASSMDSGGPQHF,TGTGCCAGTAGTATGGACTCGGGCGGGCCCCAGCATTTT,TRBV19,NA,NA,TRBJ1-5
CASSELAGSYNEQFF,TGTGCCAGCAGTGAACTAGCGGGCTCCTACAATGAGCAGTTCTTC,TRBV6-1,TRBD2,NA,TRBJ2-1
CASGDRGNSPLHF,TGTGCCAGCGGGGACAGGGGTAATTCACCCCTCCACTTT,TRBV7-9,TRBD1,NA,TRBJ1-6
CSVFVDGGGFQYF,TGCAGCGTTTTCGTGGACGGCGGGGGGTTTCAGTACTTC,TRBV29-1,TRBD2,NA,TRBJ2-4
CASSLTRGSNTGELFF,TGTGCCAGCAGTCTGACGCGCGGCTCGAACACCGGGGAGCTGTTTTTT,TRBV3-1/TRBV3-2,NA,once,TRBJ2-2
CSVERGMNTEAFF,TGCAGCGTTGAACGCGGAATGAACACTGAAGCTTTCTTT,TRBV29-1,NA,NA,TRBJ1-1